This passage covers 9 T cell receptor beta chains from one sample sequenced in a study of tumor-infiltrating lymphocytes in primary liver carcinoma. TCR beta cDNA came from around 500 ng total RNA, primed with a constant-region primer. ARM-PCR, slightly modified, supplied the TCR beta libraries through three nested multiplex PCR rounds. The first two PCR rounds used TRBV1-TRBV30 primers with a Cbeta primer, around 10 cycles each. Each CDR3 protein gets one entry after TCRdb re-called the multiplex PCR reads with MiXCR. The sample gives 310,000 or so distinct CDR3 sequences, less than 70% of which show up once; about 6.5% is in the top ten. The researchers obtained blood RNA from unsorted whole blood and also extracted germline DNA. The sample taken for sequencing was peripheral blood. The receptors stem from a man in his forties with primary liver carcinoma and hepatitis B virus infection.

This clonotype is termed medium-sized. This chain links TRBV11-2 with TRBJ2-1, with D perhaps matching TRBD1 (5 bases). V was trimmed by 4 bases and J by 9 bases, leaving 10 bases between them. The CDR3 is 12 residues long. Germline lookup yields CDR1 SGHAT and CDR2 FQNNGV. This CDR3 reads CASSYRSGEQFF. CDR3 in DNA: TGTGCCAGCAGCTACAGGAGTGGTGAGCAGTTCTTC. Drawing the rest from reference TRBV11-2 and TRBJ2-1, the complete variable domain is EAGVAQSPRYKIIEKRQSVAFWCNPISGHATLYWYQQILGQGPKLLIQFQNNGVVDDSQLPKDRFSAERLKGVDSTLKIQPAKLEDSAVYLCASSYRSGEQFFGPGTRLTVL.

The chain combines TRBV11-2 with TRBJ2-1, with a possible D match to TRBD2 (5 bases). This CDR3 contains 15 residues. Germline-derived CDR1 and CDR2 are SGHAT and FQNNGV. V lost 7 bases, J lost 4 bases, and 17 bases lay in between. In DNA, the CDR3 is TGTGCCAGCAACTTGGTCAAAGCGGTGTACAATGAGCAGTTCTTC. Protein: CASNLVKAVYNEQFF.

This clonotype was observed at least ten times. The CDR3 DNA reads as TGTGCCAGCAGCCCCCAAGCGGTCGGGGAGCTGTTTTTT. It yields the protein CASSPQAVGELFF. This rearrangement joins TRBV11-2 to TRBJ2-2; TRBD2 might be the D (5 bases). Per the germline V gene, CDR1 is SGHAT and CDR2 is FQNNGV. This CDR3 has 13 residues. Trimming pared 5 bases from V and 7 bases from J, leaving 11 bases between.

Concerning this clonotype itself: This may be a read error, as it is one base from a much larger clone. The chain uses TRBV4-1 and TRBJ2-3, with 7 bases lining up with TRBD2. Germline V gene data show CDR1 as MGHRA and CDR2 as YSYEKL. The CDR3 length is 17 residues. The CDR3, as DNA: TGCGCCAACAGCCAACCATCCCGGGGCGGGAGTTCAGATACGCAGTATTTT. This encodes CANSQPSRGGSSDTQYF.

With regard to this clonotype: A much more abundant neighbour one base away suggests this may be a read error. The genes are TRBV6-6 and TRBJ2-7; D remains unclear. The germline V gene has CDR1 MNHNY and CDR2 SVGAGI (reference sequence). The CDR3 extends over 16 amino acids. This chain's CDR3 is CASSSVWIAEPYDQYF. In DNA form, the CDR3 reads TGTGCCAGCAGTAGCGTGTGGATAGCAGAACCATACGACCAGTACTTC.

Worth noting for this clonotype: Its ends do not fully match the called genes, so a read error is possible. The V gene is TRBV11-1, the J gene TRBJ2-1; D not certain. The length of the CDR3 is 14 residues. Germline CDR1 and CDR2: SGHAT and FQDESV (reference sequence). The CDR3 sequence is CGSSLGSSYNEQLF. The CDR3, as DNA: TGTGGCAGCAGCTTAGGCAGCTCCTACAATGAGCAGTTATTC.

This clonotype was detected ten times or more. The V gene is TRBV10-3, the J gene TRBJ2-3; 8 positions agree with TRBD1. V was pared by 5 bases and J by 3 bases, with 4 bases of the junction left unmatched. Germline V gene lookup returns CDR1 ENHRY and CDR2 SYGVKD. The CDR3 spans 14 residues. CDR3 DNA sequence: TGTGCCATCAGTACTGGACAGGGTACAGATACGCAGTATTTT. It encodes CAISTGQGTDTQYF.

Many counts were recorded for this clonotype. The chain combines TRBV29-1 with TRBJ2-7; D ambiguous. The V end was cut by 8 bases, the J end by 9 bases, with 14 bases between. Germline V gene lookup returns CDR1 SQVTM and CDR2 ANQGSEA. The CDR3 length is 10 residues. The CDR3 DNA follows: TGCAGCCCACAGCTAGGTGGGCAGTACTTC. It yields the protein CSPQLGGQYF.

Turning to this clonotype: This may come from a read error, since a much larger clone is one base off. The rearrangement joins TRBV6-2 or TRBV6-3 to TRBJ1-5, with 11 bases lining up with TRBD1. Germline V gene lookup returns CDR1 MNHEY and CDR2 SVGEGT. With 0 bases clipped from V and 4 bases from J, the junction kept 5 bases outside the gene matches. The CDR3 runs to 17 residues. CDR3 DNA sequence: TGTGCCAGCAGTTACTCGAGGGACAGGGGGTGGAATCAGCCCCAGCATTTT. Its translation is CASSYSRDRGWNQPQHF.